The next 15 T cell receptor beta chains were all read from a single sample in a study of blood T cell repertoires in COVID-19. Sequencing was performed with immunoSEQ multiplex PCR; in TCRdb, only in-frame clones are kept and a portion is missing. Seen here are fewer than 250,000 clones, around 85% observed once, and the top ten hold roughly 3%. The sequencing input was PBMCs or T cells enriched from blood (not recorded which). These receptors all come from a young woman who had recovered from COVID-19.

This clone was counted once. The chain is built from TRBV6-5 and TRBJ1-1; no firm D call. CDR1 is MNHEY, CDR2 SVGAGI, per germline. V lost 6 bases and J 2 bases, leaving 7 bases between the germline ends. The CDR3 contains 12 residues. The CDR3 sequence is CASSYANTEAFF. In nucleotides, the CDR3 is TGTGCCAGCAGCTATGCAAACACTGAAGCTTTCTTT.

V gene TRBV28 combines with J gene TRBJ1-1; D is ambiguous. The germline V gene has CDR1 MDHEN and CDR2 SYDVKM. Trimming shortened V by 8 bases and J by 5 bases, and 12 bases separated the two germline ends. The CDR3 loop spans 12 amino acids. The CDR3 region is CASRRAGTEAFF. The CDR3 DNA follows: TGTGCCAGCCGGAGGGCTGGGACTGAAGCTTTCTTT.

A single count supports this clone. The CDR3 DNA reads TGTGCCAGCAGCCAGACACGGAATGGGGAGCAGTACGTC. This translates into CASSQTRNGEQYV. The rearrangement uses TRBV3-1 (or the pseudogene TRBV3-2) and TRBJ2-7; D remains unclear. V was pared by 3 bases and J by 7 bases, with 13 bases between. The CDR3 contains 13 residues. Germline lookup yields CDR1 LGHDT and CDR2 YNNKEL (reference sequence).

Here the CDR3 DNA reads TGTGCCAGCAGCCCCTGGGCGGAAGGGGCCGGGGAGCTGTTTTTT. Its translation: CASSPWAEGAGELFF. The rearrangement uses TRBV9 and TRBJ2-2; a weak D match, TRBD1 (5 bases). CDR3 length: 15 residues. CDR1 SGDLS and CDR2 YYNGEE come from the germline V gene. V lost 4 bases to trimming and J lost 6 bases, with 16 bases between them.

This chain uses TRBV4-2 with TRBJ1-1; no clear D. CDR1 is LGHNA, CDR2 YNFKEQ, per germline. The length of the CDR3 is 13 residues. The germline V and J ends were trimmed by 0 bases and 10 bases, with 12 bases remaining between them. The CDR3 coding sequence is TGTGCCAGCAGCCAAGATCTTATTCGGGGAGCTTTCTTT. Translated, it gives CASSQDLIRGAFF.

This clone was found once. This rearrangement joins TRBV27 to TRBJ1-5, with 9 nucleotides matching TRBD1. There are 14 residues in the CDR3. CDR1 and CDR2 from the germline V gene are MNHEY and SMNVEV (reference sequence). With 2 bases clipped from V and 6 bases from J, the junction kept 2 bases outside the gene matches. The CDR3 here is CASSLTGGVQPQHF. For the CDR3, the DNA is TGTGCCAGCAGTTTAACAGGGGGCGTTCAGCCCCAGCATTTT.

The chain is built from TRBV19 and TRBJ1-2; 7 bases map to TRBD1. From germline, CDR1 is LNHDA and CDR2 SQIVND (reference sequence). V lost 5 bases, J lost 4 bases, and 4 bases stayed unmatched. The CDR3 is made up of 13 amino acids. CDR3 coding DNA: TGTGCCAGTAGTCCGGACAGGCCCTATGGCTACACCTTC. Its translation: CASSPDRPYGYTF.

The chain employs TRBV20-1 and TRBJ2-3; TRBD2 matches at 10 bases. Per germline, CDR1 DFQATT and CDR2 SNEGSKA (reference sequence). Unmatched junction bases numbered 7, after V lost 3 bases and J lost 1 base. The CDR3 is 16 residues long. The CDR3 sequence is CSASTFGTSGTDTQYF. CDR3 coding DNA: TGCAGTGCTAGTACCTTCGGGACTAGCGGCACAGATACGCAGTATTTT.

This clone has just a few counts. The chain links TRBV6-1 to TRBJ2-1; the match to TRBD1 covers 8 bases. The CDR3 has 13 residues. V lost 2 bases, J lost 7 bases, and 1 base stayed unmatched. Germline V gene sequence: CDR1 MNHNS, CDR2 SASEGT. In DNA form, the CDR3 reads TGTGCCAGCAGTGAACAGGGGGCGAATGAGCAGTTCTTC. Its protein product is CASSEQGANEQFF.

CDR3 in DNA: TGTGCCAGCAGTTACAGTACAGGGTTTCCCTACGAGCAGTACTTC. Its protein product is CASSYSTGFPYEQYF. This chain uses TRBV6-5 with TRBJ2-7, with D maybe TRBD1 (6 bases). This CDR3 has 15 amino acids. Trimming removed 2 bases at V and 2 bases at J, with 13 bases between. Germline V gene data show CDR1 as MNHEY and CDR2 as SVGAGI.

For this clone: The same CDR3 also results from other DNA sequences found in this sample. This chain connects TRBV11-3 to TRBJ2-7, with TRBD1 matching 8 bases. This CDR3 is 14 amino acids long. Germline CDR1 is SGHNT and CDR2 is YENEEA. V gave up 3 bases and J gave up 2 bases; unmatched junction bases: 3. The CDR3 is CASSLGTGTYEQYF. CDR3 nucleotide sequence: TGTGCCAGCAGCTTGGGGACAGGTACCTACGAGCAGTACTTC.

V usage is TRBV5-1 and J usage is TRBJ2-1, with 13 nucleotides matching TRBD2. CDR1 is SGHRS and CDR2 is YFSETQ in the germline V gene. The CDR3 length is 20 residues. V gave up 0 bases and J gave up 0 bases; unmatched junction bases: 9. The CDR3 reads CASSLDGLAGDLSSYNEQFF. DNA of the CDR3: TGCGCCAGCAGCTTGGACGGACTAGCGGGAGACCTATCCTCCTACAATGAGCAGTTCTTC. Complete variable domain (other parts from reference TRBV5-1 and TRBJ2-1): KAGVTQTPRYLIKTRGQQVTLSCSPISGHRSVSWYQQTPGQGLQFLFEYFSETQRNKGNFPGRFSGRQFSNSRSEMNVSTLELGDSALYLCASSLDGLAGDLSSYNEQFFGPGTRLTVL.

The gene calls are TRBV12-3 or TRBV12-4 and TRBJ1-4; 11 bases are a match to TRBD1. V lost 7 bases, J lost 7 bases, and 2 bases stayed unmatched. CDR3 size: 13 residues. Here the CDR3 DNA reads TGTGCCAGCATGGGACAGGGGGTTGAAAAACTGTTTTTT. Its protein is CASMGQGVEKLFF.

The chain recombines TRBV27 with TRBJ1-2, with TRBD1 as a possible D gene (6 bases). Between the trimmed V and J ends, which lost 1 base and 3 bases, there was a span of 21 bases. The CDR3 has 18 amino acids. Germline V gene lookup returns CDR1 MNHEY and CDR2 SMNVEV (reference sequence). The CDR3, as DNA: TGTGCCAGCAGTTTATGGGGTCGTATACAGGGACCCCACTATGGCTACACCTTC. The encoded protein is CASSLWGRIQGPHYGYTF.

The rearrangement joins TRBV28 to TRBJ2-7; D is perhaps TRBD1 (5 bases). Germline CDR1 and CDR2: MDHEN and SYDVKM. CDR3 length: 14 residues. V was trimmed by 1 base and J by 2 bases, leaving 9 bases between them. The CDR3 DNA reads as TGTGCCAGCAGTTTATTCGGCAGGGCCTACGAGCAGTACTTC. It specifies CASSLFGRAYEQYF.